Listed below are T cell receptor beta chains from one sample, sequenced in a study of cytomegalovirus exposure and HLA in healthy donors. Libraries were prepared by immunoSEQ multiplex PCR; TCRdb keeps only in-frame clonotypes and omits some of them. Counted here are roughly 120,000 clones, about 90% occurring once; the ten biggest clones make up approximately 3.3%. The sample was PBMCs. Every receptor here comes from a man aged 25-40 years in good health and CMV-seronegative. The CDR3 runs from the conserved cysteine through the conserved F or W. Fields, in order: clone size, D gene, V gene, J gene, CDR3 protein, CDR3 DNA. D genes are given only for firm matches. The listing skips clone size in some rows; elsewhere it reads once, few, many or a size class.

NA	NA	TRBV4-1	TRBJ1-1	CASSQLGGTIAEAFF	TGCGCCAGCAGCCAATTAGGGGGAACAATTGCTGAAGCTTTCTTT
NA	TRBD1	TRBV2	TRBJ2-1	CASNRQGFTYEQFF	TGTGCCAGCAATAGACAGGGGTTTACGTATGAGCAGTTCTTC
NA	NA	TRBV7-8	TRBJ2-3	CASSRTGPTDTQYF	TGTGCCAGCAGCCGAACAGGGCCCACAGATACGCAGTATTTT
NA	NA	TRBV11-2	TRBJ1-2	CASSFGPSYGYTF	TGTGCCAGCAGCTTTGGCCCGTCGTATGGCTACACCTTC
NA	NA	TRBV7-6	TRBJ2-2	CASSPGQANTGELFF	TGTGCCAGCAGCCCCGGTCAGGCGAACACCGGGGAGCTGTTTTTT
NA	TRBD1	TRBV11-2	TRBJ2-5	CASSPTKRRDRGLQGTQYF	TGTGCCAGCAGCCCTACAAAACGACGGGACAGGGGGCTACAAGGGACCCAGTACTTC
NA	NA	TRBV27	TRBJ2-3	CASSWRQDPTPSTDTQYF	TGTGCCAGCAGTTGGAGGCAGGACCCAACTCCTAGCACAGATACGCAGTATTTT
once	TRBD1	TRBV5-1	TRBJ2-1	CATRALGQSYNEQFF	TGCGCCACCCGAGCATTGGGACAGAGCTACAATGAGCAGTTCTTC
NA	TRBD1	TRBV4-1	TRBJ1-1	CASSPPNRQGEAFF	TGCGCCAGCAGCCCCCCAAATCGACAGGGTGAAGCTTTCTTT
NA	NA	TRBV4-3	TRBJ2-7	CASSQARRGYEQYF	TGCGCCAGCAGCCAAGCCCGGCGGGGCTACGAGCAGTACTTC
once	TRBD2	TRBV19	TRBJ2-4	CASSGGAAKNIQYF	TGTGCCAGTAGCGGGGGGGCCGCCAAAAACATTCAGTACTTC
NA	TRBD1	TRBV5-1	TRBJ2-2	CASSSGTGWTGELFF	TGCGCCAGCAGCTCCGGGACAGGGTGGACCGGGGAGCTGTTTTTT
once	NA	TRBV4-1	TRBJ1-5	CASSQGTKSGSNQPQHF	TGCGCCAGCAGCCAAGGGACAAAAAGTGGAAGCAATCAGCCCCAGCATTTT
NA	TRBD1	TRBV11-2	TRBJ1-2	CASSSTGADYTF	TGTGCCAGCAGCTCGACAGGGGCTGACTACACCTTC
NA	TRBD2	TRBV7-3	TRBJ2-3	CASSPGPSGADTQYF	TGTGCCAGCAGCCCGGGGCCTAGCGGGGCAGATACGCAGTATTTT
NA	TRBD1	TRBV11-1	TRBJ2-5	CASSSDRGTQYF	TGTGCCAGCAGCTCGGACAGGGGGACCCAGTACTTC
NA	TRBD2	TRBV18	TRBJ2-1	CASSPPGLAGKNEQFF	TGTGCCAGCTCACCGCCGGGACTAGCGGGGAAAAATGAGCAGTTCTTC
NA	TRBD1	TRBV7-8	TRBJ2-7	CASHRQGGSYEQYF	TGTGCCAGCCACCGACAGGGCGGCTCCTACGAGCAGTACTTC
NA	NA	TRBV11-2	TRBJ1-1	CASTQRRGAYTEAFF	TGTGCCAGCACCCAGCGGAGGGGCGCGTATACTGAAGCTTTCTTT
few	NA	TRBV20-1	TRBJ1-2	CSTPWGGGYTF	TGCAGTACCCCCTGGGGGGGTGGCTACACCTTC
NA	NA	TRBV13	TRBJ1-5	CASSKTGYGQPQHF	TGTGCCAGCAGCAAAACAGGGTACGGTCAGCCCCAGCATTTT
NA	TRBD1	TRBV7-3	TRBJ2-7	CASSLTGNSYEQYF	TGTGCCAGCAGCTTGACAGGGAACTCCTACGAGCAGTACTTC
NA	TRBD1	TRBV6-4	TRBJ2-7	CASTGTGDAYEQYF	TGTGCCAGCACCGGGACAGGGGACGCCTACGAGCAGTACTTC
NA	TRBD2	TRBV15	TRBJ2-7	CATSRRAGGLAAEQYF	TGTGCCACCAGCAGGAGGGCTGGGGGACTAGCTGCCGAGCAGTACTTC
NA	NA	TRBV7-2	TRBJ2-5	CASSLFGTKETQYF	TGTGCCAGCAGCTTATTCGGGACAAAAGAGACCCAGTACTTC
NA	TRBD1	TRBV5-1	TRBJ2-7	CASSITGGAFNEQYF	TGCGCCAGCAGCATAACAGGGGGCGCATTCAACGAGCAGTACTTC
few	NA	TRBV6-5	TRBJ2-7	CASSHAPERLYEQYF	TGTGCCAGCAGTCACGCACCGGAGCGCCTCTACGAGCAGTACTTC
NA	TRBD1	TRBV5-1	TRBJ1-2	CASSAKGTDYGYTF	TGCGCCAGCAGCGCGAAGGGGACAGACTATGGCTACACCTTC
NA	NA	TRBV4-1	TRBJ2-6	CASSLIGANVLTF	TGCGCCAGCAGCCTAATTGGGGCCAACGTCCTGACTTTC
NA	NA	TRBV15	TRBJ1-3	CATSRDSVDTIYF	TGTGCCACCAGCAGGGACAGTGTGGACACCATATATTTT
NA	TRBD2	TRBV28	TRBJ2-7	CASSLPTSGPSYEQYF	TGTGCCAGCAGTTTGCCTACTAGCGGGCCCTCCTACGAGCAGTACTTC
NA	NA	TRBV18	TRBJ1-6	CASSPERGNSPLHF	TGTGCCAGCTCACCAGAGCGGGGTAATTCACCCCTCCACTTT
few	TRBD1	TRBV2	TRBJ1-6	CASSIDRGVSHF	TGTGCCAGCAGTATAGACAGGGGAGTTAGCCACTTT
once	NA	TRBV11-2	TRBJ2-7	CASSSPRDTDYEQYF	TGTGCCAGCAGTTCTCCCAGGGACACCGACTACGAGCAGTACTTC
few	NA	TRBV19	TRBJ1-2	CASQTGGGYTF	TGTGCCAGCCAGACGGGGGGCGGCTACACCTTC
once	NA	TRBV27	TRBJ2-1	CASSSTASSYNEQFF	TGTGCCAGCAGTTCGACAGCGAGCTCCTACAATGAGCAGTTCTTC
NA	NA	TRBV5-1	TRBJ2-3	CASSPLSREETDTQYF	TGCGCCAGCAGCCCTCTAAGCAGGGAGGAGACAGATACGCAGTATTTT
NA	TRBD1	TRBV27	TRBJ2-7	CASRPGQGPYEQYF	TGTGCCAGCAGGCCGGGACAGGGGCCCTACGAGCAGTACTTC
NA	TRBD2	TRBV7-6	TRBJ2-1	CASSLAGGGNEQFF	TGTGCCAGCAGCTTGGCGGGAGGCGGCAATGAGCAGTTCTTC
NA	NA	TRBV6-5	TRBJ1-6	CASSATAYNSPLHF	TGTGCCAGCAGTGCGACAGCCTATAATTCACCCCTCCACTTT
NA	TRBD1	TRBV5-1	TRBJ2-7	CASSTFYRGSHEQYF	TGCGCCAGCAGCACTTTTTACAGGGGATCCCACGAGCAGTACTTC
NA	TRBD2	TRBV7-8	TRBJ2-5	CASSLRVRGGNQETQYF	TGTGCCAGCAGCCTAAGGGTGCGGGGGGGAAACCAAGAGACCCAGTACTTC
NA	NA	TRBV4-1	TRBJ2-7	CASSQAPGANEQYF	TGCGCCAGCAGCCAAGCGCCAGGGGCAAACGAGCAGTACTTC
NA	TRBD1	TRBV9	TRBJ2-7	CASSANPGTGDEQYF	TGTGCCAGCAGCGCGAACCCCGGGACAGGGGACGAGCAGTACTTC
NA	NA	TRBV13	TRBJ1-1	CASSLGQGGSRYTEAFF	TGTGCCAGCAGCTTAGGCCAAGGGGGTTCGAGGTACACTGAAGCTTTCTTT
NA	NA	TRBV4-3	TRBJ1-6	CASSQDVTGGFDSPLHF	TGCGCCAGCAGCCAAGATGTTACGGGGGGTTTTGATTCACCCCTCCACTTT
once	NA	TRBV6-5	TRBJ2-6	CASMWGTGANVLTF	TGTGCCAGCATGTGGGGGACAGGGGCCAACGTCCTGACTTTC
NA	TRBD1	TRBV9	TRBJ2-1	CASSVKGQGQYNEQFF	TGTGCCAGCAGCGTAAAAGGACAGGGACAATACAATGAGCAGTTCTTC
NA	NA	TRBV11-2	TRBJ2-5	CASSLNPGSVSGETQYF	TGTGCCAGCAGCTTAAACCCGGGTTCAGTGTCTGGGGAGACCCAGTACTTC
NA	NA	TRBV19	TRBJ1-1	CATRDMNTEAFF	TGTGCCACACGGGACATGAACACTGAAGCTTTCTTT
NA	NA	TRBV27	TRBJ2-2	CASSSGLYGELFF	TGTGCCAGCAGCAGCGGTCTATACGGGGAGCTGTTTTTT
once	NA	TRBV7-9	TRBJ2-3	CASSFMTDTDTQYF	TGTGCCAGCAGCTTCATGACAGACACAGATACGCAGTATTTT
NA	NA	TRBV27	TRBJ1-2	CASSPGQRASGYTF	TGTGCCAGCAGTCCCGGACAAAGAGCGTCCGGCTACACCTTC
NA	NA	TRBV7-9	TRBJ1-5	CASSHPGQPQHF	TGTGCCAGCAGCCACCCGGGACAGCCCCAGCATTTT
NA	NA	TRBV10-1	TRBJ2-7	CASSLCYEQYF	TGCGCCAGCAGTCTCTGCTACGAGCAGTACTTC
NA	TRBD2	TRBV7-9	TRBJ2-7	CASSSRLAGGYEQYF	TGTGCCAGCAGCTCCCGACTAGCGGGGGGCTACGAGCAGTACTTC